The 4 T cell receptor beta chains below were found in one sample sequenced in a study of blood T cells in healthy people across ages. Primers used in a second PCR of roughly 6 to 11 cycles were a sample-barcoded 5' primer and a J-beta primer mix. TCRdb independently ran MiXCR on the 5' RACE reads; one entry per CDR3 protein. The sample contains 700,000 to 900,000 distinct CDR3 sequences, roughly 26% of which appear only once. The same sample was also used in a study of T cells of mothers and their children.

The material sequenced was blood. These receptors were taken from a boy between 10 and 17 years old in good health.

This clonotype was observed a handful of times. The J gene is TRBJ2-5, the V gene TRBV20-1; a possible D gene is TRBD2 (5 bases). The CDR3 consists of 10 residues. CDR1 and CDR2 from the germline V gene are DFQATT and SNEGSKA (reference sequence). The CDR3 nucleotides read TGCGGACTCGGTCAAGAGACCCAGTACTTC. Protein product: CGLGQETQYF.

CDR3 protein: CATSRSWSGTRITGELFF. The DNA of the CDR3 is TGTGCCACCAGCAGATCCTGGTCCGGGACTAGAATAACCGGGGAGCTGTTTTTT. This chain links TRBV15 with TRBJ2-2; 8 nucleotides match TRBD2. This CDR3 has 18 residues. Germline CDR1 LNHNV, CDR2 YYDKDF (reference sequence). V was clipped by 2 bases and J by 5 bases; unmatched bases: 13.

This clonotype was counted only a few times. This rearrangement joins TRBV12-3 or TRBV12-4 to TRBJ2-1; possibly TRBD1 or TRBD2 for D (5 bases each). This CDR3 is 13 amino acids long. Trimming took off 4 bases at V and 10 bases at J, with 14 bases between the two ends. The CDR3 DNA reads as TGTGCCAGCAGTTCCCGGGGCTTAGGGGAGCAGTTCTTC. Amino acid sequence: CASSSRGLGEQFF.

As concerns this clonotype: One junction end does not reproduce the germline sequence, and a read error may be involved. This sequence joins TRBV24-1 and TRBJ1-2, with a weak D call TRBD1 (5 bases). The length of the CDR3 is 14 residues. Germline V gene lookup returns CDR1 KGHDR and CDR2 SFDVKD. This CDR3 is CATSDAGTPYGYTF. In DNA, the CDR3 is TGTGCCACCAGTGATGCCGGGACCCCCTATGGTTACACCTTC.